The 32 T cell receptor beta chains given below trace back to one sample, sequenced in a study of technical replicates of blood from a handful of donors. Repertoires were generated with immunoSEQ multiplex PCR, while TCRdb's copy carries only in-frame clones and drops some. Here the sample spans 66,000 or so clones, roughly 88% being singletons. Source material: PBMCs. Receptor source: a human donor in good health. Some clones in this sample may be carry-over from other donors' samples.

This clone was counted only a few times. The V call is TRBV14, the J call TRBJ1-1; D not resolved. V was pared by 1 base and J by 5 bases, with 11 bases between. This CDR3 has 14 amino acids. Germline loops: CDR1 SGHDN, CDR2 FVKESK. CDR3 residues: CASSQVAARTEAFF. In DNA, the CDR3 is TGTGCCAGCAGCCAAGTGGCCGCCAGGACTGAAGCTTTCTTT. The entire variable domain, with the rest obtained from reference TRBV14 and TRBJ1-1, is as follows: EAGVTQFPSHSVIEKGQTVTLRCDPISGHDNLYWYRRVMGKEIKFLLHFVKESKQDESGMPNNRFLAERTGGTYSTLKVQPAELEDSGVYFCASSQVAARTEAFFGQGTRLTVV.

The rearrangement links TRBV7-9 to TRBJ2-7; 9 bases match TRBD1. CDR3 length: 15 amino acids. V trimming: 5 bases; J trimming: 4 bases; junction bases outside the gene matches: 9. The germline CDR1 and CDR2 sequences are SEHNR and FQNEAQ (reference sequence). The CDR3 region has the DNA TGTGCCAGCAGCGGGGGGACAGGGAGTAGGTACGAGCAGTACTTC. Translation gives CASSGGTGSRYEQYF.

This clone was picked up a small number of times. The rearrangement links TRBV6-1 to TRBJ2-2; TRBD2 matches 8 bases. V dropped 6 bases and J dropped 5; count of bases not matched to a gene: 5. Looked up from germline, CDR1 is MNHNS and CDR2 is SASEGT. The CDR3 extends over 14 amino acids. The CDR3 sequence is CASSYGGETGELFF. The CDR3 nucleotides are TGTGCCAGCAGCTACGGGGGGGAGACCGGGGAGCTGTTTTTT.

The chain couples TRBV19 to TRBJ1-2; the match to TRBD1 covers 7 bases. The CDR3 is 14 residues long. V dropped 6 bases and J dropped 4; count of bases not matched to a gene: 8. Germline CDR1 and CDR2: LNHDA and SQIVND (reference sequence). The CDR3 DNA is TGTGCCAGTAGCCCAGGGGGTGGCGGCTATGGCTACACCTTC. This gives the protein CASSPGGGGYGYTF. The variable domain in full, with the rest retrieved from reference TRBV19 and TRBJ1-2, is DGGITQSPKYLFRKEGQNVTLSCEQNLNHDAMYWYRQDPGQGLRLIYYSQIVNDFQKGDIAEGYSVSREKKESFPLTVTSAQKNPTAFYLCASSPGGGGYGYTFGSGTRLTVV.

The chain carries TRBV10-3 and TRBJ1-1, with 11 bases matching TRBD1. The V and J ends lost 7 bases and 1 base, in that order; junction bases with no gene match: 5. The CDR3 covers 15 residues. CDR1 is ENHRY, CDR2 SYGVKD, per germline. CDR3 region: CAINSDRGQNTEAFF. In DNA, the CDR3 is TGTGCCATCAACTCGGACAGGGGGCAGAACACTGAAGCTTTCTTT.

This rearrangement joins TRBV19 to TRBJ1-1, with a weak D call TRBD1 (5 bases). Germline V CDR1 and CDR2: LNHDA, SQIVND (reference sequence). With 5 bases removed from V and 5 bases from J, the gap between germline ends came to 12 bases. The CDR3 consists of 13 residues. The CDR3 nucleotides read TGTGCCAGTAGTCGGCAGGGATGGACTGAAGCTTTCTTT. This codes for CASSRQGWTEAFF.

The chain employs TRBV6-5 and TRBJ2-2, with TRBD1 matching over 7 bases. This CDR3 is 13 amino acids long. J lost 7 bases, V lost 3 bases, and 2 bases had no gene match. Looked up from germline, CDR1 is MNHEY and CDR2 is SVGAGI. CDR3: CASSYPGGGELFF. Written as DNA, the CDR3 is TGTGCCAGCAGTTATCCAGGGGGCGGGGAGCTGTTTTTT.

This clone has a single count. The V and J genes are TRBV19 and TRBJ2-7, with TRBD1 matching 9 bases. The CDR3 is made up of 16 amino acids. J lost 3 bases, V lost 4 bases, and 10 bases had no gene match. Looked up from germline, CDR1 is LNHDA and CDR2 is SQIVND (reference sequence). For the CDR3, the DNA is TGTGCCAGTAGTAGGGGGGTCGCGACAGGGGGCTACGAGCAGTACTTC. This sequence encodes CASSRGVATGGYEQYF.

V usage is TRBV15 and J usage is TRBJ2-1; TRBD2 might be the D (5 bases). The germline V gene encodes CDR1 LNHNV and CDR2 YYDKDF (reference sequence). This CDR3 contains 18 residues. Trimming shortened V by 1 base and J by 2 bases, and 18 bases separated the two germline ends. CDR3 region: CATSRGPTSFGTYNEQFF. CDR3 coding DNA: TGTGCCACCAGCAGAGGCCCTACTTCCTTCGGGACCTACAATGAGCAGTTCTTC.

The chain is built from TRBV9 and TRBJ2-1; 15 bases match TRBD2. The CDR3 has 14 amino acids. J gave up 10 bases and V 9 bases, and 8 bases lay outside the gene matches. Germline V gene lookup returns CDR1 SGDLS and CDR2 YYNGEE. CDR3 bases: TGTGCCACCGGCCCGGGACTAGCGGGGGGAGAGCAGTTCTTC. It translates to CATGPGLAGGEQFF.

The rearrangement uses TRBV5-6 and TRBJ1-2, with D tentatively TRBD1 (6 bases). V gave up 4 bases and J gave up 0 bases, with 13 bases separating them. Germline-derived CDR1 and CDR2 are SGHDT and YYEEEE. This CDR3 has 15 amino acids. CDR3 amino acids: CASSHGQTSNYGYTF. CDR3 nucleotides: TGTGCCAGCAGCCACGGACAGACATCTAACTATGGCTACACCTTC.

The chain links TRBV10-3 to TRBJ1-6; D possibly corresponds to TRBD1 (6 bases). The germline V gene encodes CDR1 ENHRY and CDR2 SYGVKD. CDR3 length: 15 amino acids. V was pared by 2 bases and J by 7 bases, with 12 bases between. The CDR3 bases are TGTGCCATCAGTGAGCTGGCGCAGGGGAATTCACCCCTCCACTTT. Protein: CAISELAQGNSPLHF.

The chain has TRBV10-3 and TRBJ2-7; D remains ambiguous. Germline CDR1 reads ENHRY; CDR2 reads SYGVKD. CDR3 length equals 14 residues. V lost 3 bases and J 3 bases, leaving 12 bases between the germline ends. The CDR3 reads CAISENIIHYEQYF. The CDR3 nucleotides are TGTGCCATCAGTGAAAACATTATTCACTACGAGCAGTACTTC.

The chain combines TRBV9 with TRBJ1-3; a weak D match, TRBD1 (5 bases). V lost 0 bases and J lost 0, with 13 bases in between. The CDR3 has 17 residues. Germline V gene data show CDR1 as SGDLS and CDR2 as YYNGEE. The CDR3 DNA sequence: TGTGCCAGCAGCGTAGCAGGGACTGCAAGCTCTGGAAACACCATATATTTT. As protein: CASSVAGTASSGNTIYF.

In this sample, this clone turned up once. The rearrangement uses TRBV4-1 and TRBJ2-2, with 8 positions matching TRBD2. The V gene end was trimmed by 7 bases and the J gene end by 4 bases; junction bases not matched to a gene: 11. The CDR3 extends over 16 amino acids. The germline V gene encodes CDR1 MGHRA and CDR2 YSYEKL. The CDR3 region has the DNA TGCGCCAGCAAAAACGGGAGGGTTTCAGGCACCGGGGAGCTGTTTTTT. As protein: CASKNGRVSGTGELFF.

This sequence joins TRBV7-3 and TRBJ2-1; 11 nucleotides agree with TRBD2. The length of the CDR3 is 15 residues. Germline trimming cut 5 bases from V and 10 bases from J; bases unmatched to any gene: 10. The germline gives CDR1 SGHTA, CDR2 FQGTGA. The chain's CDR3 is CASSLTSGEGLEQFF. The CDR3 nucleotides are TGTGCCAGCAGCCTGACTAGCGGGGAGGGGTTGGAGCAGTTCTTC.

The V gene is TRBV4-3, the J gene TRBJ1-5, with D tentatively TRBD1 (5 bases). The germline V gene has CDR1 LGHNA and CDR2 YSLEER. Trimming removed 1 base at V and 0 bases at J, with 16 bases between. The CDR3 totals 18 residues. The CDR3 coding sequence is TGCGCCAGCAGCCAAGTTGGTGACGGGACTTATAGCAATCAGCCCCAGCATTTT. Translation: CASSQVGDGTYSNQPQHF.

This chain uses TRBV11-2 with TRBJ1-1; 8 bases align to TRBD1. Germline V CDR1 and CDR2: SGHAT, FQNNGV. The V segment lost 5 bases and the J segment 0 bases; nucleotides outside the gene matches: 2. The CDR3 is 14 residues long. The CDR3 is CASSRDRLNTEAFF. CDR3 DNA sequence: TGTGCCAGCAGCCGGGACAGGTTGAACACTGAAGCTTTCTTT.

The J gene is TRBJ2-5, the V gene TRBV29-1, with 11 bases fitting TRBD2. Looked up from germline, CDR1 is SQVTM and CDR2 is ANQGSEA. The trim removed 0 bases at V and 1 base at J, leaving 4 bases unmatched. The CDR3 consists of 16 residues. CDR3 nucleotide sequence: TGCAGCGTTGAAGATTTTCTAGCGGGGGGCCAAGAGACCCAGTACTTC. Its translation: CSVEDFLAGGQETQYF.

This clone has only one observation. This chain links TRBV7-3 with TRBJ2-1; TRBD2 matches at 13 bases. Per germline, CDR1 SGHTA and CDR2 FQGTGA. The CDR3 spans 14 residues. Unmatched junction bases numbered 8, after V lost 8 bases and J lost 10 bases. CDR3 bases: TGTGCCAGCCGTGGGACTAGCGGGGTCGGGGAGCAGTTCTTC. As protein: CASRGTSGVGEQFF.

This clone was picked up one time. This chain joins TRBV5-4 and TRBJ1-2, with D possibly being TRBD1 (5 bases). CDR3 length equals 14 residues. Germline-derived CDR1 and CDR2 are SGHNT and YYREEE (reference sequence). Trimming removed 4 bases at V and 5 bases at J, with 15 bases between. CDR3 nucleotides: TGTGCCAGCAGCGCGTCCGGGGACTCGTATGGCTACACCTTC. Protein: CASSASGDSYGYTF.

V and J are TRBV14 and TRBJ1-1, with 12 bases that match TRBD1. With V trimmed by 1 base and J by 3 bases, 3 bases remained unmatched. The length of the CDR3 is 16 residues. The germline CDR1 and CDR2 sequences are SGHDN and FVKESK. The CDR3 region has the DNA TGTGCCAGCAGCCAAGTGGGACAGGGGGCCTACACTGAAGCTTTCTTT. It encodes CASSQVGQGAYTEAFF.

The chain is built from TRBV30 and TRBJ2-3; D perhaps matches TRBD2 (6 bases). The CDR3 has 14 amino acids. Per germline, CDR1 GTSNPN and CDR2 SVGIG (reference sequence). V lost 2 bases, J lost 3 bases, and 12 bases lay in between. CDR3 sequence (DNA): TGTGCCTGGAGTATCGGGGGAGTTACAGATACGCAGTATTTT. It codes for CAWSIGGVTDTQYF.

CDR3: CASSGSGGAGSGANVLTF. The CDR3 DNA is TGTGCCAGCAGTGGAAGCGGGGGGGCCGGGTCTGGGGCCAACGTCCTGACTTTC. This chain uses TRBV6-1 with TRBJ2-6, with TRBD2 matching 10 bases. This CDR3 contains 18 residues. Germline trimming cut 4 bases from V and 1 base from J; bases unmatched to any gene: 7. Germline V lookup: CDR1 MNHNS, CDR2 SASEGT.

The genes are TRBV14 and TRBJ1-5, with D tentatively TRBD1 (5 bases). There are 13 residues in the CDR3. Trimming removed 4 bases at V and 5 bases at J, with 9 bases between. CDR1 and CDR2 (germline): SGHDN, FVKESK. This chain's CDR3 is CASSLTRDQPQHF. DNA of the CDR3: TGTGCCAGCAGCCTCACCAGGGATCAGCCCCAGCATTTT. Full variable domain (rest looked up from reference TRBV14 and TRBJ1-5): EAGVTQFPSHSVIEKGQTVTLRCDPISGHDNLYWYRRVMGKEIKFLLHFVKESKQDESGMPNNRFLAERTGGTYSTLKVQPAELEDSGVYFCASSLTRDQPQHFGDGTRLSIL.

V gene TRBV13 combines with J gene TRBJ2-2; possibly TRBD1 for D (6 bases). V was shortened by 4 bases and J by 6 bases, with 21 bases between the two germline ends. Per germline, CDR1 PRHDT and CDR2 FYEKMQ (reference sequence). This CDR3 has 17 residues. The CDR3 here is CASSSPGGRGVAGELFF. DNA for the CDR3: TGTGCCAGCAGCTCCCCTGGGGGCCGTGGGGTCGCCGGGGAGCTGTTTTTT.

The rearrangement links TRBV11-2 to TRBJ1-4, with D tentatively TRBD1 (6 bases). Germline CDR1 and CDR2: SGHAT and FQNNGV. The CDR3 contains 16 residues. The germline V and J ends were trimmed by 5 bases and 5 bases, with 18 bases remaining between them. In nucleotides, the CDR3 is TGTGCCAGCAGCCCTAGGGGGGGGAGGGTCAATGAAAAACTGTTTTTT. Amino acid sequence: CASSPRGGRVNEKLFF.

The chain combines TRBV7-2 with TRBJ2-2; no firm D call. V dropped 1 base and J dropped 1 base, with 4 bases sitting between them. The CDR3 is 14 amino acids. The germline V gene encodes CDR1 SGHTA and CDR2 FQGNSA. The CDR3: CASSLGQNTGELFF. CDR3 in DNA: TGTGCCAGCAGCTTAGGGCAGAACACCGGGGAGCTGTTTTTT.

As to this clone: This sample includes further DNA sequences coding for the same CDR3. V gene TRBV6-5 combines with J gene TRBJ2-7; the match to TRBD2 covers 8 bases. Germline-derived CDR1 and CDR2 are MNHEY and SVGAGI. The CDR3 has 14 amino acids. V lost 2 bases and J lost 0; bases outside the gene matches: 0. The CDR3 nucleotides are TGTGCCAGCAGTTACAGCGGGAGCTCCTACGAGCAGTACTTC. It is translated as CASSYSGSSYEQYF.

The CDR3: CASSPVGLAVNEQFF. CDR3 nucleotide sequence: TGTGCCAGCAGCCCGGTCGGGCTAGCGGTCAATGAGCAGTTCTTC. V usage is TRBV9 and J usage is TRBJ2-1; 7 bases are shared with TRBD2. The germline V gene has CDR1 SGDLS and CDR2 YYNGEE. This CDR3 is 15 amino acids long. With 4 bases clipped from V and 6 bases from J, the junction kept 10 bases outside the gene matches.

This chain links TRBV19 with TRBJ1-2; D is unclear. Deletions cut 6 bases from V and 4 bases from J, with 15 bases between. CDR3 length equals 14 residues. The germline V gene has CDR1 LNHDA and CDR2 SQIVND (reference sequence). The CDR3 sequence: CASSDPQSGYGYTF. The CDR3 coding sequence is TGTGCCAGTAGCGATCCACAAAGTGGCTATGGCTACACCTTC.

This sequence joins TRBV30 and TRBJ2-2; 11 bases line up with TRBD1. Germline assignment: CDR1 GTSNPN and CDR2 SVGIG (reference sequence). The CDR3 is made up of 14 amino acids. V lost 8 bases and J lost 6; bases outside the gene matches: 8. CDR3 region: CAGTGGTGSGELFF. CDR3 sequence (DNA): TGTGCCGGGACAGGGGGGACTGGGTCCGGGGAGCTGTTTTTT.